A single sample is the source of the 5 T cell receptor beta chains below, sequenced in a study of T-cell reconstitution after alpha-beta-depleted transplantation in children. TCRbeta library preparation incorporated unique molecular identifiers. TCRdb re-called the PCR reads with MiXCR, one entry per CDR3 protein. The sample records around 250,000 distinct CDR3 sequences, around 7.8% being singletons. The sample here was PBMCs, mostly from graft donor cells, taken 180 days after TCRalphabeta/CD19-depleted stem cell transplant. These receptors originate from a male patient aged 10-17 years who had a stem cell transplant for acute lymphoblastic leukemia, so the T cells may come from the graft donor.

This clonotype was picked up many times. V gene TRBV28 combines with J gene TRBJ2-2; TRBD2 matches at 9 bases. Trimming took 6 bases from V and 9 from J; bases not matched to a gene: 8. The CDR3 is 14 residues long. CDR1 and CDR2 (germline): MDHEN, SYDVKM. CDR3 bases: TGTGCCAGCAGCTCCCAGCGGGAGGTCTGGGAGCTGTTTTTT. Translated: CASSSQREVWELFF.

Many counts were recorded for this clonotype. At one end the junction does not follow the germline gene, possibly because of a read error. The chain uses TRBV7-2 and TRBJ1-1; 12 bases match TRBD1. CDR3 length: 14 residues. Germline CDR1 and CDR2: SGHTA and FQGNSA. The CDR3: CASSLDGGTGGSLF. The CDR3 nucleotides read TGTGCCAGCAGCTTAGACGGGGGGACAGGGGGCTCCCTTTTT.

In its sample, this clonotype was seen many times. A junction boundary mismatches the germline segment, possibly from a read error. The chain joins TRBV11-2 to TRBJ1-5, with TRBD1 matching over 9 bases. The CDR3 loop spans 14 amino acids. Per germline, CDR1 SGHAT and CDR2 FQNNGV. DNA of the CDR3: TGTGCCAGCAGCCCGGACAGGGGAAATCAGCCCCTGCATTTT. It specifies CASSPDRGNQPLHF.

The table lists this clonotype with many counts. The V gene is TRBV7-2, the J gene TRBJ1-2, with a tentative D call TRBD1 (5 bases). V was clipped by 5 bases and J by 3 bases, with 28 bases between them. This CDR3 is 19 amino acids long. CDR1 is SGHTA, CDR2 FQGNSA, per germline. The CDR3, as DNA: TGTGCCAGCAGCCATGACGAAACGACAGTTCTTATTATTCACTATGGCTACACCTTC. Translating it yields CASSHDETTVLIIHYGYTF.

This clonotype was found many times. The rearrangement links TRBV4-3 to TRBJ2-7; D not resolved. Germline CDR1 LGHNA, CDR2 YSLEER. V was shortened by 0 bases and J by 1 base, with 7 bases between the two germline ends. The CDR3 runs to 14 residues. The CDR3 spells CASSQDWGSYEQYF. Here the CDR3 DNA reads TGCGCCAGCAGCCAAGACTGGGGATCCTACGAGCAGTACTTC.